The 32 T cell receptor beta chains reported below all come from one sample, sequenced in a study of blood T cell repertoires in COVID-19. Data came from immunoSEQ multiplex PCR; TCRdb stores just in-frame clones and leaves some out. The data show a few hundred thousand clones, 86% seen once. Sequenced sample: peripheral blood. The receptors derive from a man in his 60s with acute or convalescent COVID-19.

The J gene is TRBJ2-5, the V gene TRBV5-4, with D perhaps TRBD2 (6 bases). Trimming cost V 0 bases and J 5 bases, with 8 bases left between them. This CDR3 has 13 residues. Germline-derived CDR1 and CDR2 are SGHNT and YYREEE (reference sequence). CDR3 residues: CASSLAGDETQYF. The CDR3, as DNA: TGTGCCAGCAGCTTGGCGGGGGACGAGACCCAGTACTTC.

This sequence joins TRBV29-1 and TRBJ1-2; D unresolved. Germline loops: CDR1 SQVTM, CDR2 ANQGSEA. V was cut by 7 bases and J by 5 bases, with 17 bases left in between. The CDR3 spans 13 residues. The CDR3 region is CSALQSSGYGYTF. DNA for the CDR3: TGCAGCGCTCTTCAGTCGTCGGGGTATGGCTACACCTTC.

The CDR3, as DNA: TGTGCCAGCTCACCCGGGACACCCTACGAGCAGTACTTC. Translated: CASSPGTPYEQYF. This rearrangement joins TRBV18 to TRBJ2-7; weak D call: TRBD1 (6 bases). Germline V gene sequence: CDR1 KGHSH, CDR2 LQKENI. V gave up 3 bases and J gave up 2 bases, with 8 bases separating them. The CDR3 sequence is 13 residues long.

This clone was detected only a few times. The DNA of the CDR3 is TGTGCCAGCAGCTTAGGTGGCAGGGGGCTCGGTAATTCACCCCTCCACTTT. Amino acids: CASSLGGRGLGNSPLHF. The J gene is TRBJ1-6, the V gene TRBV7-2; 8 nucleotides align to TRBD1. V gave up 1 base and J gave up 6 bases; unmatched junction bases: 8. The germline V gene has CDR1 SGHTA and CDR2 FQGNSA. CDR3 size: 17 residues. Using reference TRBV7-2 and TRBJ1-6 for the parts outside the CDR3, the full variable domain is GAGVSQSPSNKVTEKGKDVELRCDPISGHTALYWYRQSLGQGLEFLIYFQGNSAPDKSGLPSDRFSAERTGGSVSTLTIQRTQQEDSAVYLCASSLGGRGLGNSPLHFGNGTRLTVT.

V usage is TRBV11-2 and J usage is TRBJ1-5; 9 nucleotides match TRBD1. The CDR3 is 17 residues long. CDR1 and CDR2 from the germline V gene are SGHAT and FQNNGV. Losses at the gene ends were 4 bases for V and 1 base for J; bases not matched to a gene: 8. CDR3 residues: CASSSTNRGLSNQPQHF. The CDR3 coding sequence is TGTGCCAGCAGCTCGACAAACAGGGGGCTAAGCAATCAGCCCCAGCATTTT.

The CDR3 DNA sequence: TGTGCTAGTGGAAAAAAATTCATGAACACTGAAGCTTTCTTT. Encoded protein: CASGKKFMNTEAFF. The V and J genes are TRBV12-5 and TRBJ1-1; D unresolved. In germline, CDR1 is LGHNT, CDR2 FRNRAP. V lost 6 bases and J lost 0, with 11 bases in between. The CDR3 has 14 residues.

This clone has just one count. The chain employs TRBV7-2 and TRBJ1-6, with D tentatively TRBD1 (5 bases). Per the germline V gene, CDR1 is SGHTA and CDR2 is FQGNSA. The CDR3 runs to 15 residues. Deletions cut 2 bases from V and 7 bases from J, with 12 bases between. The CDR3 DNA reads as TGTGCCAGCAGCTTATTGGGGGAGGGGAATTCACCCCTCCACTTT. This codes for CASSLLGEGNSPLHF.

This chain uses TRBV30 with TRBJ2-7; 8 bases align to TRBD2. CDR3 size: 13 residues. Germline V CDR1 and CDR2: GTSNPN, SVGIG (reference sequence). V lost 2 bases to trimming and J lost 4 bases; unmatched junction nucleotides: 4. The CDR3 is CAWSSGGEYEQYF. The CDR3 coding sequence is TGTGCCTGGAGTAGCGGGGGCGAGTACGAGCAGTACTTC.

The genes are TRBV30 and TRBJ2-7, with 10 bases that match TRBD2. After removal of 4 bases from V and 5 bases from J, the junction contained 11 bases not matched to a gene. The V gene's germline CDR1 is GTSNPN and CDR2 SVGIG (reference sequence). The CDR3 has 15 residues. In nucleotides, the CDR3 is TGTGCCTGGACTGGAGTAGCGGGAGGTAGCGACGAGCAGTACTTC. Translated: CAWTGVAGGSDEQYF.

The chain employs TRBV11-3 and TRBJ1-6; the D gene is possibly TRBD1 (5 bases). The CDR3 consists of 14 residues. Trimming removed 5 bases from V and 9 bases from J, with 14 bases in between. CDR1 is SGHNT and CDR2 is YENEEA in the germline V gene. CDR3: CASSKGRQSSPLHF. The CDR3 bases are TGTGCCAGCAGCAAGGGTAGACAGAGTTCACCCCTCCACTTT.

The V gene is TRBV29-1, the J gene TRBJ2-1; 12 bases map to TRBD2. Germline CDR1 reads SQVTM; CDR2 reads ANQGSEA. This CDR3 is 14 amino acids long. V lost 4 bases, J lost 8 bases, and 6 bases stayed unmatched. Here the CDR3 reads CSVALAGGGHEQFF. CDR3 bases: TGCAGCGTTGCTCTAGCGGGAGGGGGCCATGAGCAGTTCTTC.

In its sample, this clone was seen a few times. The rearrangement joins TRBV7-9 to TRBJ1-1; D unresolved. V was clipped by 1 base and J by 1 base, with 7 bases between them. This CDR3 region has 14 residues. CDR1 is SEHNR, CDR2 FQNEAQ, per germline (reference sequence). CDR3 loop: CASSLESQNTEAFF. DNA for the CDR3: TGTGCCAGCAGCTTAGAATCCCAGAACACTGAAGCTTTCTTT.

The genes are TRBV24-1 and TRBJ2-7; 8 bases are a match to TRBD1. In germline, CDR1 is KGHDR, CDR2 SFDVKD. V lost 2 bases, J lost 8 bases, and 10 bases stayed unmatched. The length of the CDR3 is 15 residues. The CDR3 region is CATSDSGTGSSKQYF. In DNA form, the CDR3 reads TGTGCCACCAGTGATTCCGGGACAGGAAGTAGCAAGCAGTACTTC.

V and J are TRBV5-1 and TRBJ2-2, with D maybe TRBD1 (6 bases). This CDR3 contains 16 residues. From germline, CDR1 is SGHRS and CDR2 YFSETQ. Trimming stripped 0 bases from V and 0 bases from J, with 9 bases between. CDR3 in amino acids: CASSLERTANTGELFF. CDR3 sequence (DNA): TGCGCCAGCAGCTTGGAGAGGACAGCGAACACCGGGGAGCTGTTTTTT.

The chain's CDR3 is CASSYKGGYEQYF. The CDR3 DNA is TGTGCCAGCAGTTACAAAGGAGGCTACGAGCAGTACTTC. This sequence joins TRBV6-2 or TRBV6-3 and TRBJ2-7; a possible D gene is TRBD2 (5 bases). Germline-derived CDR1 and CDR2 are MNHEY and SVGEGT. The CDR3 spans 13 residues. V dropped 2 bases and J dropped 3 bases, with 8 bases sitting between them.

This clone was detected only a few times. The J gene is TRBJ1-1, the V gene TRBV6-1; a possible D gene is TRBD1 (6 bases). The V and J ends lost 3 bases and 0 bases respectively, with 11 bases between them. CDR3 length: 15 residues. In germline, CDR1 is MNHNS, CDR2 SASEGT. The CDR3 reads CASSDRGTMNTEAFF. The CDR3 DNA follows: TGTGCCAGCAGTGACAGGGGTACTATGAACACTGAAGCTTTCTTT.

This clone was picked up one time. CDR3 nucleotides: TGTGCCAGCAGCGCCCGGGTAGCGGGAGACTTTCAGTACTTC. Translation gives CASSARVAGDFQYF. The chain uses TRBV7-8 and TRBJ2-4, with 9 bases identical to TRBD2. CDR1 is SGHVS and CDR2 is FQNEAQ in the germline V gene. Unmatched junction bases numbered 10, after V lost 5 bases and J lost 11 bases. The CDR3 is made up of 14 amino acids.

The rearrangement uses TRBV2 and TRBJ1-6, with TRBD1 matching 7 bases. V lost 3 bases, J lost 7 bases, and 6 bases stayed unmatched. Germline lookup yields CDR1 SNHLY and CDR2 FYNNEI. The CDR3 has 15 amino acids. The CDR3 region has the DNA TGTGCCAGCAGTGAGGCGACAGGGAACAATTCACCCCTCCACTTT. It encodes CASSEATGNNSPLHF.

J is TRBJ1-2 and V is TRBV14, with D perhaps matching TRBD1 (6 bases). The germline V gene encodes CDR1 SGHDN and CDR2 FVKESK. The CDR3 runs to 15 residues. Deletions cut 4 bases from V and 6 bases from J, with 18 bases between. CDR3 sequence reads: CASSRATGTSNGYTF. Written as DNA, the CDR3 is TGTGCCAGCAGCCGAGCTACCGGGACATCGAATGGCTACACCTTC.

This sequence joins TRBV28 and TRBJ2-5; no definite D call. The CDR3 consists of 14 residues. The V end was cut by 1 base, the J end by 0 bases, with 6 bases between. Germline V gene sequence: CDR1 MDHEN, CDR2 SYDVKM. The chain's CDR3 is CASSLSADQETQYF. The CDR3 DNA reads as TGTGCCAGCAGTTTATCCGCAGACCAAGAGACCCAGTACTTC.

This rearrangement joins TRBV18 to TRBJ2-2; the match to TRBD2 covers 15 bases. CDR1 is KGHSH and CDR2 is LQKENI in the germline V gene. Unmatched junction bases numbered 10, after V lost 7 bases and J lost 1 base. The CDR3 contains 19 residues. The CDR3 region is CASLPGTSGRTMNTGELFF. The CDR3 coding sequence is TGTGCCAGCTTACCGGGGACTAGCGGGAGGACTATGAACACCGGGGAGCTGTTTTTT. Variable domain in full (rest from reference TRBV18 and TRBJ2-2): NAGVMQNPRHLVRRRGQEARLRCSPMKGHSHVYWYRQLPEEGLKFMVYLQKENIIDESGMPKERFSAEFPKEGPSILRIQQVVRGDSAAYFCASLPGTSGRTMNTGELFFGEGSRLTVL.

The V and J genes are TRBV27 and TRBJ1-6; D is perhaps TRBD1 (6 bases). Trimming removed 6 bases from V and 0 bases from J, with 12 bases in between. This CDR3 is built from 16 residues. Germline V gene sequence: CDR1 MNHEY, CDR2 SMNVEV (reference sequence). CDR3 coding DNA: TGTGCCAGCAGACTACAGGGTCTCTCCTATAATTCACCCCTCCACTTT. Its translation: CASRLQGLSYNSPLHF.

The chain couples TRBV28 to TRBJ2-3; unclear D gene. Germline V gives CDR1 MDHEN, CDR2 SYDVKM. Deletions cut 2 bases from V and 4 bases from J, with 13 bases between. This CDR3 comprises 15 residues. The CDR3 spells CASSLKASTADTQYF. Written as DNA, the CDR3 is TGTGCCAGCAGTTTAAAGGCTAGTACTGCAGATACGCAGTATTTT.

The J gene is TRBJ2-2, the V gene TRBV27; TRBD1 matches at 9 bases. The V gene end was trimmed by 5 bases and the J gene end by 2 bases; junction bases not matched to a gene: 3. Germline loops: CDR1 MNHEY, CDR2 SMNVEV (reference sequence). The CDR3 is made up of 15 amino acids. Written as DNA, the CDR3 is TGTGCCAGCAGTCTGGACAGGGGTAACACCGGGGAGCTGTTTTTT. Its protein product is CASSLDRGNTGELFF.

The chain employs TRBV7-9 and TRBJ2-1; 10 bases agree with TRBD2. V shed 0 bases, J shed 7 bases, and the junction held 9 bases outside the gene matches. The CDR3 length is 17 residues. Looked up from germline, CDR1 is SEHNR and CDR2 is FQNEAQ (reference sequence). DNA for the CDR3: TGTGCCAGCAGCTTAGCGAACGGAGCGGGAGGGCTTAATGAGCAGTTCTTC. Translating gives CASSLANGAGGLNEQFF.

This chain links TRBV10-3 with TRBJ1-1, with D possibly matching TRBD1 (5 bases). Trimming pared 2 bases from V and 4 bases from J, leaving 14 bases between. CDR1 and CDR2 from the germline V gene are ENHRY and SYGVKD. The CDR3 length is 15 residues. The CDR3 DNA is TGTGCCATCAGTGAGCCCGACAGACCAGGCACTGAAGCTTTCTTT. It is translated as CAISEPDRPGTEAFF.

The chain recombines TRBV6-2 or TRBV6-3 with TRBJ2-2; 7 nucleotides align to TRBD2. CDR3 length: 16 amino acids. The germline CDR1 and CDR2 sequences are MNHEY and SVGEGT. Trimming cost V 5 bases and J 6 bases; bases outside gene matches: 12. The CDR3 reads CASSTAGGRIPGELFF. CDR3 bases: TGTGCCAGCAGTACCGCCGGCGGGAGAATACCCGGGGAGCTGTTTTTT.

This clone was found once. The chain's CDR3 is CASSLTGQEGTEAFF. In DNA, the CDR3 is TGTGCCAGCAGCTTAACGGGACAGGAGGGGACTGAAGCTTTCTTT. The chain joins TRBV7-3 to TRBJ1-1; 8 nucleotides agree with TRBD1. Germline V gives CDR1 SGHTA, CDR2 FQGTGA. The J segment lost 5 bases and the V segment lost 0 bases, leaving 5 bases of the junction unmatched. The CDR3 consists of 15 residues.

This clone occurred once. The V gene is TRBV3-1 (or the pseudogene TRBV3-2), the J gene TRBJ2-7, with 11 bases fitting TRBD2. Trimming took 3 bases from V and 3 from J; bases not matched to a gene: 4. Germline assignment: CDR1 LGHDT and CDR2 YNNKEL (reference sequence). The CDR3 is 15 residues long. The CDR3 loop is CASSQVTSGSYEQYF. The CDR3 DNA sequence: TGTGCCAGCAGCCAGGTTACTAGCGGGAGCTACGAGCAGTACTTC.

This clone was found once. This chain connects TRBV4-2 to TRBJ1-1; TRBD1 agrees at 7 bases. In germline, CDR1 is LGHNA, CDR2 YNFKEQ. V shed 1 base, J shed 5 bases, and the junction held 7 bases outside the gene matches. The CDR3 has 15 amino acids. For the CDR3, the DNA is TGTGCCAGCAGCCAAGTACACAGGGGCGATACTGAAGCTTTCTTT. Protein product: CASSQVHRGDTEAFF.

The V call is TRBV14, the J call TRBJ1-2; possible D gene TRBD1, 6 bases. The CDR3 loop spans 15 amino acids. V lost 2 bases to trimming and J lost 6 bases, with 16 bases between them. Germline V gene data show CDR1 as SGHDN and CDR2 as FVKESK. Here the CDR3 DNA reads TGTGCCAGCAGCCAATTCTCCCACCCAGGGGATGGCTACACCTTC. This codes for CASSQFSHPGDGYTF.

V usage is TRBV7-8 and J usage is TRBJ2-2; TRBD2 aligns across 13 bases. The CDR3 length is 17 residues. J lost 3 bases, V lost 5 bases, and 6 bases had no gene match. CDR1 and CDR2 from the germline V gene are SGHVS and FQNEAQ. CDR3 protein: CASSRGLAGVYTGELFF. In DNA, the CDR3 is TGTGCCAGCAGCCGAGGACTAGCGGGAGTCTACACCGGGGAGCTGTTTTTT.